The T cell receptor beta chain under discussion was sequenced for a study of CD8 T cells in ankylosing spondylitis. Points from the study as a whole: A motif of several highly homologous TCR beta variants was seen as apparently characteristic of ankylosing spondylitis blood.

This clonotype was counted only a few times. What it binds is not known. Germline CDR1 is DFQATT and CDR2 is SNEGSKA (reference sequence). The length of the CDR3 is 17 residues. Trimming shortened V by 0 bases and J by 2 bases, and 18 bases separated the two germline ends. TCRdb reprocessed the 5' RACE reads via MiXCR and lists one record per CDR3 protein. The repertoire has roughly 180,000 distinct CDR3 sequences, roughly 10% of them found once; the top ten carry less than 15%. V and J are TRBV20-1 and TRBJ2-3; TRBD2 is a possible D gene (6 bases). The source is a female donor with ankylosing spondylitis or in good health (not recorded which). The sample consisted of blood, either unsorted or a sorted T cell fraction (not recorded which). CDR3 in DNA: TGCAGTGCTAGAGATAAAGACGGACTATACCTCACAGATACGCAGTATTTT. As protein: CSARDKDGLYLTDTQYF.